These T cell receptor beta chains were read from a single sample in a study of cytomegalovirus exposure and HLA in healthy donors. Libraries were prepared by immunoSEQ multiplex PCR; TCRdb keeps only in-frame clonotypes and omits some of them. Of roughly 110,000 clones listed, about two thirds are singletons. The sample comprised PBMCs. The receptors shown here come from a female donor in good health and CMV-seronegative. CDR3s include the opening cysteine and the closing phenylalanine or tryptophan. The order of the fields is D gene, V gene, clone size, J gene, CDR3 DNA, CDR3 protein. A D gene is named only where the DNA matches it firmly. Where a row states a size, it is once, few, many or the class of an expanded clone; other rows omit it.

TRBD2	TRBV25-1	-	TRBJ2-7	TGTGCCAGCAGGCAGCGGGGGGGCTCCTACGAGCAGTACTTC	CASRQRGGSYEQYF
TRBD1	TRBV9	few	TRBJ1-1	TGTGCCAGCAGCGCCTCAACAGGGGGGGCTGAAGCTTTCTTT	CASSASTGGAEAFF
TRBD1	TRBV2	-	TRBJ1-2	TGTGCCAGCAGTGTTTCCGACAGGGCCCACTATGGCTACACCTTC	CASSVSDRAHYGYTF
TRBD1	TRBV7-9	-	TRBJ2-7	TGTGCCAGCAGCCCCTCGGGACAGGACTACGAGCAGTACTTC	CASSPSGQDYEQYF
TRBD2	TRBV7-6	once	TRBJ2-7	TGTGCCAGCAGCTTAGCGTCGGGCGGGAGAGGAGTGGGCGAGCAGTACTTC	CASSLASGGRGVGEQYF
TRBD1	TRBV28	once	TRBJ1-5	TGTGCCAGCAGTGGAGGGACAGGGTGGCAGCCCCAGCATTTT	CASSGGTGWQPQHF
-	TRBV5-6	-	TRBJ2-5	TGTGCCAGCAACGATCACCCCACGGGGGAGCAGTACTTC	CASNDHPTGEQYF
-	TRBV14	-	TRBJ2-7	TGTGCCAGCACGAGGCGCTACGAGCAGTACTTC	CASTRRYEQYF
-	TRBV28	-	TRBJ2-7	TGTGCCAGCAGTTTCCGCGGCAGTTACCTGTTC	CASSFRGSYLF
TRBD1	TRBV27	-	TRBJ2-5	TGTGCCAGCAGTCCCTGGACAGGGGGTCAAGAGACCCAGTACTTC	CASSPWTGGQETQYF
-	TRBV4-1	-	TRBJ1-2	TGCGCCAGCAGTCAAGGGAGGCCCGGTTCCTTTAACTATGGCTACACCTTC	CASSQGRPGSFNYGYTF
TRBD2	TRBV9	once	TRBJ2-1	TGTGCCAGCAGCGTAGGGGCTAGCGGGACCTATGAGCAGTTCTTC	CASSVGASGTYEQFF
-	TRBV19	-	TRBJ2-5	TGTGCCAGTATTCCGCCCGGGGAAGAGACCCAGTACTTC	CASIPPGEETQYF
-	TRBV5-1	-	TRBJ2-7	TGCGCCAGCAGCTTGGCGGTAGCGGACCTGCTCTCCTACGAGCAGTACTTC	CASSLAVADLLSYEQYF
TRBD2	TRBV11-2	-	TRBJ2-7	TGTGCCAGCAGCCCCGACGGGGGGGAGCAGTACTTC	CASSPDGGEQYF
-	TRBV29-1	few	TRBJ1-4	TGCGGGTGGACAGCTTACAATGAAAAACTGTTTTTT	CGWTAYNEKLFF
-	TRBV4-1	few	TRBJ2-2	TGCGCCAGCAGCCAAGTCCTATCGGCCGGGGAGCTGTTTTTT	CASSQVLSAGELFF
-	TRBV5-1	-	TRBJ2-3	TGCGCCAGCAAGGTGGGAGCTCCCTCCGATACGCAGTATTTT	CASKVGAPSDTQYF
-	TRBV6-5	-	TRBJ1-2	TGTGCCAGCAGTTACGGGGGGGCTGAGGGCTACACCTTC	CASSYGGAEGYTF
TRBD2	TRBV5-4	-	TRBJ2-3	TGTGCCAGCAGCTTGCGGGGGGGCACAGATACGCAGTATTTT	CASSLRGGTDTQYF
TRBD1	TRBV19	-	TRBJ1-2	TGTGCCAGCCATGACAGGGGAAAGGGTGGCTACACCTTC	CASHDRGKGGYTF